Listed below are T cell receptor beta chains from one sample, sequenced in a study of blood T cell repertoires in COVID-19. Some clones are missing from TCRdb's copy, which holds only in-frame ones; the method was immunoSEQ multiplex PCR. The table has roughly 250,000 clones, 75% to 90% seen once. Sequencing was carried out using peripheral blood. The receptors stem from a man aged 60 to 69 who had recovered from COVID-19. Both conserved end residues are part of each CDR3. D genes are given only for firm matches. Size tells how often a clone was seen (once, few, many) or the class of an expanded clone, and some rows leave it out.

CDR3nt: TGTGCCATCAGTGAGTCGCACCTAATATATCAGAACACCGGGGAGCTGTTTTTT; CDR3aa: CAISESHLIYQNTGELFF; d_gene: -; len: 18; abundance: -; j_gene: TRBJ2-2; v_gene: TRBV10-3
CDR3nt: TGTGCCAGCCAACAGGGGGGCACTGAAGCTTTCTTT; CDR3aa: CASQQGGTEAFF; d_gene: TRBD1; len: 12; abundance: -; j_gene: TRBJ1-1; v_gene: TRBV7-9
CDR3nt: TGCGCCAGCAGCTTCGGGTCAGGGGGTTTTAACACTGAAGCTTTCTTT; CDR3aa: CASSFGSGGFNTEAFF; d_gene: TRBD1; len: 16; abundance: -; j_gene: TRBJ1-1; v_gene: TRBV5-1
CDR3nt: TGTGCCAGCAGCTTCTACAGGGTTAATTCACCCCTCCACTTT; CDR3aa: CASSFYRVNSPLHF; d_gene: -; len: 14; abundance: -; j_gene: TRBJ1-6; v_gene: TRBV5-6
CDR3nt: TGTGCCAGCAGCCCTCTCAGGCGGGGGGCCCCAGATACGCAGTATTTT; CDR3aa: CASSPLRRGAPDTQYF; d_gene: TRBD2; len: 16; abundance: -; j_gene: TRBJ2-3; v_gene: TRBV3-1/TRBV3-2
CDR3nt: TGCGCCAGCAGCTTGTCCCAGGGATCGAGCACCGGGGAGCTGTTTTTT; CDR3aa: CASSLSQGSSTGELFF; d_gene: -; len: 16; abundance: -; j_gene: TRBJ2-2; v_gene: TRBV5-1
CDR3nt: TGTGCCAGCAGTTACCCAGCAGGGGAACTAGCCAAAAACATTCAGTACTTC; CDR3aa: CASSYPAGELAKNIQYF; d_gene: -; len: 17; abundance: -; j_gene: TRBJ2-4; v_gene: TRBV6-2/TRBV6-3
CDR3nt: TGTGCCAGCAGCCAGAAACCTGACATTAAAGGCTACGAGCAGTACTTC; CDR3aa: CASSQKPDIKGYEQYF; d_gene: -; len: 16; abundance: once; j_gene: TRBJ2-7; v_gene: TRBV7-8
CDR3nt: TGTGCCAGCAGTCCGGGACTAGCGGATACGCAGTATTTT; CDR3aa: CASSPGLADTQYF; d_gene: TRBD2; len: 13; abundance: once; j_gene: TRBJ2-3; v_gene: TRBV6-1
CDR3nt: TGTGCCAGCGGGCGGGGCTATGGCTACACCTTC; CDR3aa: CASGRGYGYTF; d_gene: -; len: 11; abundance: -; j_gene: TRBJ1-2; v_gene: TRBV12-3/TRBV12-4
CDR3nt: TGTGCCAGCAGTGAATTGTCTAACGAGCAGTACTTC; CDR3aa: CASSELSNEQYF; d_gene: -; len: 12; abundance: -; j_gene: TRBJ2-7; v_gene: TRBV6-1
CDR3nt: TGTGCCAGTAGTATAAGGGGAACGGGCAATCAGCCCCAGCATTTT; CDR3aa: CASSIRGTGNQPQHF; d_gene: -; len: 15; abundance: -; j_gene: TRBJ1-5; v_gene: TRBV19
CDR3nt: TGTGCCAGTATGGGTGCAGGGGTCTTCACTGAAGCTTTCTTT; CDR3aa: CASMGAGVFTEAFF; d_gene: -; len: 14; abundance: -; j_gene: TRBJ1-1; v_gene: TRBV19
CDR3nt: TGTGCCAGCAGCGTTTCTAGCGGGGGGAATTTAGAGACCCAGTACTTC; CDR3aa: CASSVSSGGNLETQYF; d_gene: TRBD2; len: 16; abundance: -; j_gene: TRBJ2-5; v_gene: TRBV9
CDR3nt: TGTGCCAGCAGCCTCCAAGCGGGCCTCACAGATACGCAGTATTTT; CDR3aa: CASSLQAGLTDTQYF; d_gene: -; len: 15; abundance: -; j_gene: TRBJ2-3; v_gene: TRBV5-8
CDR3nt: TGTGCCAGCAGCTTAGACGGCCTTCCAGGGGTGGGTGAAAAACTGTTTTTT; CDR3aa: CASSLDGLPGVGEKLFF; d_gene: -; len: 17; abundance: -; j_gene: TRBJ1-4; v_gene: TRBV7-9
CDR3nt: TGTGCCAGCAGTGGGTCCCGGCAGGGCGGGGAGTATGGCTACACCTTC; CDR3aa: CASSGSRQGGEYGYTF; d_gene: -; len: 16; abundance: once; j_gene: TRBJ1-2; v_gene: TRBV2
CDR3nt: TGTGCCAGCTCACTCCAGACAGGGCAAACGCTGGGTGGCTACACCTTC; CDR3aa: CASSLQTGQTLGGYTF; d_gene: TRBD1; len: 16; abundance: -; j_gene: TRBJ1-2; v_gene: TRBV18
CDR3nt: TGTGCCAGCAGCTTGGGAGCGGGGGCCTTCTACGAGCAGTACTTC; CDR3aa: CASSLGAGAFYEQYF; d_gene: TRBD2; len: 15; abundance: -; j_gene: TRBJ2-7; v_gene: TRBV5-5
CDR3nt: TGTGCCAGCAGCTTGTTGGGGCCGGGTTTCACAGATACGCAGTATTTT; CDR3aa: CASSLLGPGFTDTQYF; d_gene: -; len: 16; abundance: -; j_gene: TRBJ2-3; v_gene: TRBV5-6
CDR3nt: TGTGCCAGCAGCTTACGGGGGTCCTTAAACATTCAGTACTTC; CDR3aa: CASSLRGSLNIQYF; d_gene: -; len: 14; abundance: -; j_gene: TRBJ2-4; v_gene: TRBV7-9
CDR3nt: TGTGCCAGCAGCGAACAGGGGACCTATGGCTACACCTTC; CDR3aa: CASSEQGTYGYTF; d_gene: TRBD1; len: 13; abundance: -; j_gene: TRBJ1-2; v_gene: TRBV9
CDR3nt: TGTGCCAGTAGTATCGGGGGGGCGCGTTTGCAACAGCAGTTCTTC; CDR3aa: CASSIGGARLQQQFF; d_gene: TRBD2; len: 15; abundance: -; j_gene: TRBJ2-1; v_gene: TRBV19
CDR3nt: TGTGCCTGGAGCCCAGGCAGGGCAGGTGAAAAACTGTTTTTT; CDR3aa: CAWSPGRAGEKLFF; d_gene: -; len: 14; abundance: -; j_gene: TRBJ1-4; v_gene: TRBV30
CDR3nt: TGTGCCAGCTCACCAATATCCGCGGGGGGCACAGATACGCAGTATTTT; CDR3aa: CASSPISAGGTDTQYF; d_gene: TRBD2; len: 16; abundance: -; j_gene: TRBJ2-3; v_gene: TRBV18
CDR3nt: TGTGCCAGCAGTGAACAGGGGACAGGGAGCCTTTATGGCTACACCTTC; CDR3aa: CASSEQGTGSLYGYTF; d_gene: TRBD1; len: 16; abundance: -; j_gene: TRBJ1-2; v_gene: TRBV25-1
CDR3nt: TGCAGTGCTAGATCTCCCTATGGCTACACCTTC; CDR3aa: CSARSPYGYTF; d_gene: -; len: 11; abundance: -; j_gene: TRBJ1-2; v_gene: TRBV20-1
CDR3nt: TGTGCCAGCAGCAGATACAAGAACACTGAAGCTTTCTTT; CDR3aa: CASSRYKNTEAFF; d_gene: -; len: 13; abundance: -; j_gene: TRBJ1-1; v_gene: TRBV6-5
CDR3nt: TGCGCCAGCAGCCAAGAGGAGGGACGGATTATCGGGGGGGACATTCAGTACTTC; CDR3aa: CASSQEEGRIIGGDIQYF; d_gene: TRBD2; len: 18; abundance: -; j_gene: TRBJ2-4; v_gene: TRBV4-1
CDR3nt: TGTGCCAGCAGCGGCGGACAGGGGGCGGGAGCTTTCTTT; CDR3aa: CASSGGQGAGAFF; d_gene: TRBD1; len: 13; abundance: -; j_gene: TRBJ1-1; v_gene: TRBV7-9
CDR3nt: TGTGCCAGCGAGGAAACACAGGGGATGAATTATCAGCCCCAGCATTTT; CDR3aa: CASEETQGMNYQPQHF; d_gene: TRBD1; len: 16; abundance: -; j_gene: TRBJ1-5; v_gene: TRBV19
CDR3nt: TGTGCCACCGGGGACAGGGTGGCCGGGGAGCTGTTTTTT; CDR3aa: CATGDRVAGELFF; d_gene: TRBD1; len: 13; abundance: -; j_gene: TRBJ2-2; v_gene: TRBV24-1
CDR3nt: TGCGCCAGCAGCTTGGGCACAGGCGGTTCTGAAGCTTTCTTT; CDR3aa: CASSLGTGGSEAFF; d_gene: -; len: 14; abundance: -; j_gene: TRBJ1-1; v_gene: TRBV5-1
CDR3nt: TGCGCCAGCAGCCCTCGACTAGCGGGGGGCCTCTACAATGAGCAGTTCTTC; CDR3aa: CASSPRLAGGLYNEQFF; d_gene: TRBD2; len: 17; abundance: -; j_gene: TRBJ2-1; v_gene: TRBV5-1
CDR3nt: TGTGCCAGCAGTGGGTTTCAGGACAGGGAGGGATATGGCTACACCTTC; CDR3aa: CASSGFQDREGYGYTF; d_gene: TRBD1; len: 16; abundance: few; j_gene: TRBJ1-2; v_gene: TRBV2
CDR3nt: TGTGCCAGCTCACCACAGAGGACAGGGGGCAAAGATACGCAGTATTTT; CDR3aa: CASSPQRTGGKDTQYF; d_gene: TRBD1; len: 16; abundance: -; j_gene: TRBJ2-3; v_gene: TRBV18
CDR3nt: TGTGCCAGTAGTATAGGACAGGCGGCGAACACTGAAGCTTTCTTT; CDR3aa: CASSIGQAANTEAFF; d_gene: -; len: 15; abundance: -; j_gene: TRBJ1-1; v_gene: TRBV19
CDR3nt: TGTGCCAGCAGTTCGACAATGAACACTGAAGCTTTCTTT; CDR3aa: CASSSTMNTEAFF; d_gene: -; len: 13; abundance: -; j_gene: TRBJ1-1; v_gene: TRBV12-3/TRBV12-4
CDR3nt: TGTGCCAGCTCACCCCCCCTAGGCAGCAGTTGGGCCAACGTCCTGACTTTC; CDR3aa: CASSPPLGSSWANVLTF; d_gene: -; len: 17; abundance: -; j_gene: TRBJ2-6; v_gene: TRBV18
CDR3nt: TGCAGTGCTAGTCTGGCGGGGGGCCTTTCCTACGAGCAGTACTTC; CDR3aa: CSASLAGGLSYEQYF; d_gene: TRBD2; len: 15; abundance: -; j_gene: TRBJ2-7; v_gene: TRBV20-1
CDR3nt: TGTGCCAGTAGTACTCGGACAGGGAGGTTGGCCACAGATACGCAGTATTTT; CDR3aa: CASSTRTGRLATDTQYF; d_gene: TRBD1; len: 17; abundance: once; j_gene: TRBJ2-3; v_gene: TRBV19
CDR3nt: TGTGCCAGCAGCGAAAGGGGACCAGCGGGGGATACGCAGTATTTT; CDR3aa: CASSERGPAGDTQYF; d_gene: TRBD2; len: 15; abundance: once; j_gene: TRBJ2-3; v_gene: TRBV9
CDR3nt: TGTGCCAGCAGCTTGGGGCAGGGGGCGCGTGGCTACACCTTC; CDR3aa: CASSLGQGARGYTF; d_gene: TRBD1; len: 14; abundance: few; j_gene: TRBJ1-2; v_gene: TRBV5-6
CDR3nt: TGTGCCAGTAGTGTCTTTGGACAGGGGGCTTCACCCCTCCACTTT; CDR3aa: CASSVFGQGASPLHF; d_gene: TRBD1; len: 15; abundance: -; j_gene: TRBJ1-6; v_gene: TRBV19
CDR3nt: TGTGCCAGCAGTTCATTGCCCCGGAGTCGGAGTGAAGCTTTCTTT; CDR3aa: CASSSLPRSRSEAFF; d_gene: -; len: 15; abundance: few; j_gene: TRBJ1-1; v_gene: TRBV27